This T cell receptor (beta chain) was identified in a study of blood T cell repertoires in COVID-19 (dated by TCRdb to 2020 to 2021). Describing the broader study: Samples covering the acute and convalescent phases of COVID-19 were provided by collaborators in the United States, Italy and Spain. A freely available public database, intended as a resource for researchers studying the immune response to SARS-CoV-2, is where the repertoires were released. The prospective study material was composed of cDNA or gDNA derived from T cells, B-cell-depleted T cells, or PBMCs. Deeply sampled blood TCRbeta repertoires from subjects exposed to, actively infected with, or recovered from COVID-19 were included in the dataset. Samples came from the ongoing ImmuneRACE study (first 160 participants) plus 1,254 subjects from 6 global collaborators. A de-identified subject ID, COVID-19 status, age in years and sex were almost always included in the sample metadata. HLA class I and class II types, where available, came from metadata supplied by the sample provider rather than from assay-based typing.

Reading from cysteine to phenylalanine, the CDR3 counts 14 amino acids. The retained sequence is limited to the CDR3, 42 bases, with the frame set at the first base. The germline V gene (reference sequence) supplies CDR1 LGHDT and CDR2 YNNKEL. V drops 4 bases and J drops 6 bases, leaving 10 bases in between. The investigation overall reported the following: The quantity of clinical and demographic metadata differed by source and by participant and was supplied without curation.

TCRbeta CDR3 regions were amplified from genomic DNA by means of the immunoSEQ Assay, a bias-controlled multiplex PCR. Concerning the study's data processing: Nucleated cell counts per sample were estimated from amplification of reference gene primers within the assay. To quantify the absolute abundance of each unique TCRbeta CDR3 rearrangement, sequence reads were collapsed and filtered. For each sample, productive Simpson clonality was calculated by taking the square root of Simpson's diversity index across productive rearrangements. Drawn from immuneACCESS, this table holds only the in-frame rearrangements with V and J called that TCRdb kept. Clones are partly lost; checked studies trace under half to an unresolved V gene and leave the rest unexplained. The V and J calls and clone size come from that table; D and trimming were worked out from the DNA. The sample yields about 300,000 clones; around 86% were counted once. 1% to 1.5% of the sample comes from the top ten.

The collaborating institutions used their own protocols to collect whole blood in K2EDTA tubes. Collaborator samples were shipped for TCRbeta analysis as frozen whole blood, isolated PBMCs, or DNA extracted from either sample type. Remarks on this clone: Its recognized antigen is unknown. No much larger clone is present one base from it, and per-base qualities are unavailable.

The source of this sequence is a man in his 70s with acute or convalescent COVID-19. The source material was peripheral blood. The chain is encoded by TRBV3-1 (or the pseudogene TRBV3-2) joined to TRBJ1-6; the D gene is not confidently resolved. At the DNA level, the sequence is TGTGCCAGCAGCCCCGGACTGAGTAATTCACCCCTCCACTTT. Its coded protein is CASSPGLSNSPLHF.